The 5 T cell receptor beta chains presented below share a single source sample, sequenced in a study of OX40 agonist ivuxolimab in advanced cancers. Using immunoSEQ multiplex PCR, the repertoire was profiled, and TCRdb retains in-frame clones only, with some absent. The sample has approximately 13,000 clones, roughly 82% seen once; the top ten hold roughly two fifths. The material was CD4+ or CD8+ T cells sorted from blood, obtained in a trial of the OX40 agonist ivuxolimab. Every receptor here comes from an adult with an advanced solid tumor such as melanoma, head and neck, liver or kidney cancer.

This clone was seen a few times. The chain uses TRBV28 and TRBJ1-5; a possible D gene is TRBD1 (5 bases). V was trimmed by 7 bases and J by 4 bases, leaving 17 bases between them. This CDR3 is 15 amino acids long. In germline, CDR1 is MDHEN, CDR2 SYDVKM. CDR3 in DNA: TGTGCCAGCACCCTCGGGGACCTCCCGAATCAGCCCCAGCATTTT. Protein: CASTLGDLPNQPQHF.

This clone was counted a few times. The chain has TRBV4-2 and TRBJ2-1, with 10 bases that match TRBD2. The CDR3 consists of 16 residues. V gave up 0 bases and J gave up 3 bases; unmatched junction bases: 2. CDR1 is LGHNA and CDR2 is YNFKEQ in the germline V gene. CDR3 nucleotide sequence: TGTGCCAGCAGCCAAGAGGCTAGCGGGAGCTACAATGAGCAGTTCTTC. Protein product: CASSQEASGSYNEQFF.

This clone has only one observation. The chain joins TRBV7-3 to TRBJ2-2; 7 bases align to TRBD2. V was pared by 8 bases and J by 1 base, with 13 bases of the junction left unmatched. CDR3 size: 17 residues. Germline V lookup: CDR1 SGHTA, CDR2 FQGTGA. The CDR3 reads CASPLFSASGNTGELFF. The CDR3, as DNA: TGTGCCAGCCCCTTGTTTTCGGCTAGCGGGAACACCGGGGAGCTGTTTTTT.

The rearrangement joins TRBV5-8 to TRBJ2-1; D unresolved. CDR3 length: 15 amino acids. V was cut by 3 bases and J by 3 bases, with 13 bases left in between. CDR1 and CDR2 (germline): SGHTS, YDEGEE. The CDR3 region is CASSSDPSIYNEQFF. The CDR3 DNA sequence: TGTGCCAGCAGCTCGGACCCTTCGATCTACAATGAGCAGTTCTTC. Full variable domain (rest looked up from reference TRBV5-8 and TRBJ2-1): EAGVTQSPTHLIKTRGQQATLRCSPISGHTSVYWYQQALGLGLQFLLWYDEGEERNRGNFPPRFSGRQFPNYSSELNVNALELEDSALYLCASSSDPSIYNEQFFGPGTRLTVL.

The J gene is TRBJ2-2, the V gene TRBV27; D gene ambiguous. Germline loops: CDR1 MNHEY, CDR2 SMNVEV (reference sequence). Between the trimmed V and J ends, which lost 4 bases and 5 bases, there was a span of 11 bases. The CDR3 totals 14 residues. The CDR3 region is CASSYTGSTGELFF. CDR3 DNA sequence: TGTGCCAGCAGTTATACTGGATCAACCGGGGAGCTGTTTTTT.